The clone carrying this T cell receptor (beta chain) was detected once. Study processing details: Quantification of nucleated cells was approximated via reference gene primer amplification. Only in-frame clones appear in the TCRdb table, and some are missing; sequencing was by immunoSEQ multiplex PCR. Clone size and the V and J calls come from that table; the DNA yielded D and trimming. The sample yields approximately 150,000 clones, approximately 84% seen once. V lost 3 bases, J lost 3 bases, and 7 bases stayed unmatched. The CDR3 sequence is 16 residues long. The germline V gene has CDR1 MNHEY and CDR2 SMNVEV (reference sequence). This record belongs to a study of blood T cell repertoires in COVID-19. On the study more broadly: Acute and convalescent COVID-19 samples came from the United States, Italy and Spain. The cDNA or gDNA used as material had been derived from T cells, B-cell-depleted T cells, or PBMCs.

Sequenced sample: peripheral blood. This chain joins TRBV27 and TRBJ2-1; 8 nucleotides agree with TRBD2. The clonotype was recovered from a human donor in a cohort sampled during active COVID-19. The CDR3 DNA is TGTGCCAGCAGTTTGATTAGCGGGAATGGCTACAATGAGCAGTTCTTC. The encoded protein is CASSLISGNGYNEQFF.